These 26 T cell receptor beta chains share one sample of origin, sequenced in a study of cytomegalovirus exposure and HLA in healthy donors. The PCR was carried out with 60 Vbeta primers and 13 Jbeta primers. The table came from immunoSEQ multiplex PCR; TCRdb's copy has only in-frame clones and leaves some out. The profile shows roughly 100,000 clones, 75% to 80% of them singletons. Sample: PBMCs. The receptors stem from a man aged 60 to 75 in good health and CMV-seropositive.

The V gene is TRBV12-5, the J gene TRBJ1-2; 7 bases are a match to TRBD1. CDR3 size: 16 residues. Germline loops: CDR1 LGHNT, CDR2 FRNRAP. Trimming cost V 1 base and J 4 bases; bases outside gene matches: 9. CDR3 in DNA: TGTGCTAGTGGTTTGGCAGAAGGGACAGCCCCCTATGGCTACACCTTC. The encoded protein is CASGLAEGTAPYGYTF.

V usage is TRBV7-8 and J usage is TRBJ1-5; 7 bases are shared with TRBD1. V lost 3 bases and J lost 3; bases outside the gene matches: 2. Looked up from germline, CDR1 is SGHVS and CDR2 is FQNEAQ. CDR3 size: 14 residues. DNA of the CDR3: TGTGCCAGCAGCTTGGGACAGAACAATCAGCCCCAGCATTTT. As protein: CASSLGQNNQPQHF.

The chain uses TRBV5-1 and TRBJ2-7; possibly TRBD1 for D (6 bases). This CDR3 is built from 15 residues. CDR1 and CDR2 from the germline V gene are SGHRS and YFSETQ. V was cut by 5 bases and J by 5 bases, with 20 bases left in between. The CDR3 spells CASRSLMPRGDEQYF. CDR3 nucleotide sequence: TGCGCCAGCAGGTCCCTGATGCCCAGGGGAGACGAGCAGTACTTC.

CDR3 DNA: TGTGCCAGCAGCCGAGAGCGGGGGGGCCGCTACAATGAGCAGTTCTTC. It translates to CASSRERGGRYNEQFF. The chain combines TRBV4-2 with TRBJ2-1; 10 bases are shared with TRBD2. CDR1 is LGHNA, CDR2 YNFKEQ, per germline. The CDR3 covers 16 residues. Trimming removed 4 bases from V and 3 bases from J; junction bases left unmatched: 6.

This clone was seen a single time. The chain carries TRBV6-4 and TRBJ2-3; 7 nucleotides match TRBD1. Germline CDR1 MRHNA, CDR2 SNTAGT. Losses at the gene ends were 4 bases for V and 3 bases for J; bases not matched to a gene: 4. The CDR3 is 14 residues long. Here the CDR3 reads CASSAYRGTDTQYF. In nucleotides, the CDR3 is TGTGCCAGCAGTGCTTACAGGGGAACAGATACGCAGTATTTT.

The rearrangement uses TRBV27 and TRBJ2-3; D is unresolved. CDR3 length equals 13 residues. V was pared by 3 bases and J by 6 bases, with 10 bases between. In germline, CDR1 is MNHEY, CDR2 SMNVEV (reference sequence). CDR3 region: CASSFSVWDTQYF. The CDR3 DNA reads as TGTGCCAGCAGTTTTTCGGTTTGGGATACGCAGTATTTT.

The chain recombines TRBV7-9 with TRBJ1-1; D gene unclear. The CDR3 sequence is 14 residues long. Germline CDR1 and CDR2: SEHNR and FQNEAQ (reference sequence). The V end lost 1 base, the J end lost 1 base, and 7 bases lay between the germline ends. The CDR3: CASSLELPNTEAFF. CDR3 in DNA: TGTGCCAGCAGCTTAGAACTTCCGAACACTGAAGCTTTCTTT.

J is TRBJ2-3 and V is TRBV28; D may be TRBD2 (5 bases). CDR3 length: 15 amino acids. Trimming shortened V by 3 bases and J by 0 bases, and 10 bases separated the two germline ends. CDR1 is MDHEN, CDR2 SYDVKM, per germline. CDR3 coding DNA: TGTGCCAGCAGTTTTAACGGGGAAAGCACAGATACGCAGTATTTT. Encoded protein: CASSFNGESTDTQYF.

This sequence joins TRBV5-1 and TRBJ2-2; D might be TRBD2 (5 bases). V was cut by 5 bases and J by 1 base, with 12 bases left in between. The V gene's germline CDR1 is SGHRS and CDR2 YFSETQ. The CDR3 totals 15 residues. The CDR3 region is CASSPDGGNTGELFF. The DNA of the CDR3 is TGCGCCAGCAGTCCGGACGGAGGGAACACCGGGGAGCTGTTTTTT.

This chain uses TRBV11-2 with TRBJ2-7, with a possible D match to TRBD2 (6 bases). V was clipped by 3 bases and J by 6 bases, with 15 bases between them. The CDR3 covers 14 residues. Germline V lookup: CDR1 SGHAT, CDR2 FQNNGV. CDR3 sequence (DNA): TGTGCCAGCAGCTTGGGACTGACCTTGGGCGAGCAGTACTTC. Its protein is CASSLGLTLGEQYF.

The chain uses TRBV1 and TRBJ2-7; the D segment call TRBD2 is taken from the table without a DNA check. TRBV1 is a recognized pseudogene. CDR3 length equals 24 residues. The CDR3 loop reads CTSSQEPRWGWTTTSYEQAHEQYF. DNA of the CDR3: TGCACCAGCAGCCAAGAACCTAGATGGGGTTGGACTACCACCTCCTACGAGCAGGCCCACGAGCAGTACTTC.

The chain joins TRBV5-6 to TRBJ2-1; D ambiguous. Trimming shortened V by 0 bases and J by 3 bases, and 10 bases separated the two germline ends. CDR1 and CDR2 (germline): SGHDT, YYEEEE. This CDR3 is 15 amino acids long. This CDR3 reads CASSLDEGVYNEQFF. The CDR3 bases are TGTGCCAGCAGCTTGGATGAAGGAGTCTACAATGAGCAGTTCTTC.

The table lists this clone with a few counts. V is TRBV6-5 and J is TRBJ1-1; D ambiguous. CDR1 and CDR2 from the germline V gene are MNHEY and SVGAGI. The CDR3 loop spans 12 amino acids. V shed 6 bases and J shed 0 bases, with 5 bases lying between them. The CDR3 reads CASSSVNTEAFF. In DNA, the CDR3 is TGTGCCAGCAGCTCGGTGAACACTGAAGCTTTCTTT.

This CDR3 reads CASSSSTANYGYTF. CDR3 nucleotides: TGTGCCAGCAGCTCATCGACAGCTAACTATGGCTACACCTTC. The chain couples TRBV7-8 to TRBJ1-2; D possibly corresponds to TRBD1 (5 bases). Looked up from germline, CDR1 is SGHVS and CDR2 is FQNEAQ. The CDR3 is 14 residues long. V lost 4 bases, J lost 0 bases, and 9 bases lay in between.

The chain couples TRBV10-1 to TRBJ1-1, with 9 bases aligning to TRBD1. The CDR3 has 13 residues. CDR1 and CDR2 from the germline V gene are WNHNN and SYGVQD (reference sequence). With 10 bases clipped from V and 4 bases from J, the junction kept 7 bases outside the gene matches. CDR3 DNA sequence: TGCGCCACTAGAGACAGGGGGGGCACTGAAGCTTTCTTT. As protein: CATRDRGGTEAFF.

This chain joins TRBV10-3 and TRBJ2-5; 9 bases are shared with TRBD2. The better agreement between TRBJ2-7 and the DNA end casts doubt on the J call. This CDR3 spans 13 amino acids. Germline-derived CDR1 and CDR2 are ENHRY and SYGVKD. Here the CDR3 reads CAISGGRTYEQYF. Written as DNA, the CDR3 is TGTGCCATAAGCGGGGGGCGGACCTACGAGCAGTACTTC.

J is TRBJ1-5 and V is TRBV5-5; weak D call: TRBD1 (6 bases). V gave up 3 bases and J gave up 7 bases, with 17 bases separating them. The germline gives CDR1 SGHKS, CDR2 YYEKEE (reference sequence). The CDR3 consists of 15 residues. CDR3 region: CASSSETGSWQPQHF. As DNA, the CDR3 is TGTGCCAGCAGCTCCGAAACAGGGTCATGGCAGCCCCAGCATTTT.

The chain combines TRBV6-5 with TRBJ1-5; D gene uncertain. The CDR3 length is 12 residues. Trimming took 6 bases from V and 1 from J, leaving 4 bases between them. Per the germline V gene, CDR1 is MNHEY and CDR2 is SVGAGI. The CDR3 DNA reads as TGTGCCAGCAGCAGGAGCAATCAGCCCCAGCATTTT. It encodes CASSRSNQPQHF.

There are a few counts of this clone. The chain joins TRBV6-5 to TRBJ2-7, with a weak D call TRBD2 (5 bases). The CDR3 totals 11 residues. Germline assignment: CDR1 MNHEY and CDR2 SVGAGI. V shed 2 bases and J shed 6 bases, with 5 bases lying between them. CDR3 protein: CASSYSGEQYF. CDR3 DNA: TGTGCCAGCAGTTACAGCGGCGAGCAGTACTTC.

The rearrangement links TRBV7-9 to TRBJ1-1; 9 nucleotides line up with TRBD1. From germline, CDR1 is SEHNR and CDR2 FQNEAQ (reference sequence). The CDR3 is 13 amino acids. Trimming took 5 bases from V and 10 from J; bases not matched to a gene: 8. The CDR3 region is CASSPQQGARAFF. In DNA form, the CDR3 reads TGTGCCAGCAGCCCGCAACAGGGGGCCCGAGCTTTCTTT.

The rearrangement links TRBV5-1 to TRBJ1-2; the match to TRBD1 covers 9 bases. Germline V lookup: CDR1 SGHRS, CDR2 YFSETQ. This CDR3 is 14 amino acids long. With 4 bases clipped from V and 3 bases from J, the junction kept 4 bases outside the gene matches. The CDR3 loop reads CASSVRQGDYGYTF. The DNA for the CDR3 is TGCGCCAGCAGCGTACGACAGGGGGACTATGGCTACACCTTC. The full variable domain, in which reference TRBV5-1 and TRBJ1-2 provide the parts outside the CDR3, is KAGVTQTPRYLIKTRGQQVTLSCSPISGHRSVSWYQQTPGQGLQFLFEYFSETQRNKGNFPGRFSGRQFSNSRSEMNVSTLELGDSALYLCASSVRQGDYGYTFGSGTRLTVV.

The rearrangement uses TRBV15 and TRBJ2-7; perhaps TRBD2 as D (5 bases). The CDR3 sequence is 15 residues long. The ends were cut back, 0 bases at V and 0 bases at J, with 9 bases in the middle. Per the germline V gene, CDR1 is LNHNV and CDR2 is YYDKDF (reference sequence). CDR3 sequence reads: CATSRDPSGSYEQYF. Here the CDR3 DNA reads TGTGCCACCAGCAGAGATCCGAGCGGCTCCTACGAGCAGTACTTC. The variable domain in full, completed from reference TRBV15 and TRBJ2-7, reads DAMVIQNPRYQVTQFGKPVTLSCSQTLNHNVMYWYQQKSSQAPKLLFHYYDKDFNNEADTPDNFQSRRPNTSFCFLDIRSPGLGDTAMYLCATSRDPSGSYEQYFGPGTRLTVT.

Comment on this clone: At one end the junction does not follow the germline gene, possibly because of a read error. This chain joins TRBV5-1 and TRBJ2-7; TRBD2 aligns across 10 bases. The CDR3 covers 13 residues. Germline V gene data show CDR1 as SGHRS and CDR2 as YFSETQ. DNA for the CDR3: TGCGCCAGCAGACTAGCGGGGACCTACGCGCAGTACTTC. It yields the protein CASRLAGTYAQYF.

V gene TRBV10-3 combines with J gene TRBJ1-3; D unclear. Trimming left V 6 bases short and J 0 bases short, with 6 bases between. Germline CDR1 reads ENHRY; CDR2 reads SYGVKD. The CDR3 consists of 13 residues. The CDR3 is CAIRQPSGNTIYF. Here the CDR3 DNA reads TGTGCCATCAGACAGCCCTCTGGAAACACCATATATTTT.

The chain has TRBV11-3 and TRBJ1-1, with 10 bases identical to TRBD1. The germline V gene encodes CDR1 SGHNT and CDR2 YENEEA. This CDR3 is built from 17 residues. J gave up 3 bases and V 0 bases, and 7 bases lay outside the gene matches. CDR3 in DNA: TGTGCCAGCAGCTTAGAAGGGACAGGGGAGCGGGACACTGAAGCTTTCTTT. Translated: CASSLEGTGERDTEAFF.

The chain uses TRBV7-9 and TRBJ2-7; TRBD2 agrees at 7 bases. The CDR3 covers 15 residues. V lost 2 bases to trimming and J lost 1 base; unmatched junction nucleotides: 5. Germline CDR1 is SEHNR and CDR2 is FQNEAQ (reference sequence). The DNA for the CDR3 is TGTGCCAGCAGCTTACAGCTAGCGGAGTCCTACGAGCAGTACTTC. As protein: CASSLQLAESYEQYF.